The T cell receptor (beta chain) under discussion was sequenced for a study of T cells in localized non-small cell lung cancer. The study's findings and limits: Uninvolved adjacent lung had more T cell clonality than any other tissue, topping tumor.

The CDR3 sequence is 17 residues long. The germline V and J ends were trimmed by 3 bases and 4 bases, with 18 bases remaining between them. Germline V gene sequence: CDR1 KGHSH, CDR2 LQKENI. Sequencing used immunoSEQ multiplex PCR; TCRdb keeps in-frame clones, though not all of them. The sample includes 40,000 or so clones, around 86% of them seen just once. Notes on this clone: No antigen is known for it.

This sequence was found in a man between 40 and 70 years old with stage I lung adenocarcinoma. The chain carries TRBV18 and TRBJ2-2; maybe TRBD1 (5 bases). This specimen was peripheral blood, taken before any cancer treatment. In nucleotides, the CDR3 is TGTGCCAGCTCACCGTTTAGACAGCGACCTCCCACCGGGGAGCTGTTTTTT. This codes for CASSPFRQRPPTGELFF.